Listed below are T cell receptor beta chains from one sample, sequenced in a study of regulatory T cells in long-lasting Graves disease. MiXCR, run by TCRdb on the multiplex PCR reads, gives a single entry per CDR3 protein. Among fewer than 450,000 distinct CDR3 sequences listed, less than 25% were seen once. Sequences were derived from peripheral blood mononuclear cells (PBMCs), sampled when the disease was refractory, from a patient treated with antithyroid drugs. The source of these receptors is a female donor with Graves disease. Each CDR3 is given with its conserved first and last residue. The order of the fields is V gene, D gene, clone size, J gene, CDR3 length, CDR3 protein, CDR3 DNA. The D gene is left open where the match is weak. The size field is filled for only some rows; it gives once, few, many or a size class.

TRBV29-1,.,.,TRBJ1-1,11,CSVGGYTEAFF,TGCAGCGTGGGAGGGTATACTGAAGCTTTCTTT
TRBV28,TRBD2,many,TRBJ2-5,16,CASSIIYREEAETQYF,TGTGCCAGCAGTATTATCTACCGGGAGGAGGCAGAGACCCAGTACTTC
TRBV10-2,.,few,TRBJ2-1,15,CASSGGPSSYNEQFF,TGCGCCAGCAGTGGGGGCCCGAGCTCCTACAATGAGCAGTTCTTC
TRBV6-2/TRBV6-3,TRBD2,.,TRBJ2-2,18,CASSKRGVGLEYTGELFF,TGTGCCAGCAGCAAGCGTGGCGTGGGACTAGAATACACCGGGGAGCTGTTTTTT
TRBV30,TRBD1,few,TRBJ1-3,16,CAWSPQDRTLGNTIYF,TGTGCCTGGAGTCCACAGGACAGGACACTAGGAAACACCATATATTTT
TRBV7-2,TRBD1,many,TRBJ1-6,15,CASSLEARGLSPLHF,TGTGCCAGCAGCTTAGAGGCCAGGGGGCTATCACCCCTCCACTTT
TRBV20-1,.,many,TRBJ2-5,15,CSARDRAGSGETQYF,TGCAGTGCTAGAGATCGGGCAGGGAGTGGAGAGACCCAGTACTTC
TRBV10-2,TRBD1,few,TRBJ1-5,15,CASSEGGTGGQPQHF,TGCGCCAGCAGTGAGGGTGGGACAGGGGGACAGCCCCAGCATTTT
TRBV12-3/TRBV12-4,TRBD2,.,TRBJ2-2,15,CASSRTSLHIGELFF,TGTGCCAGCAGTAGGACTAGTCTGCACATCGGGGAGCTGTTTTTT
TRBV5-6,TRBD2,.,TRBJ2-1,14,CASSPTSADNEQFF,TGTGCCAGCAGCCCGACTAGCGCCGACAATGAGCAGTTCTTC
TRBV20-1,.,few,TRBJ1-2,15,CSATLIGQFNYGYTF,TGCAGTGCTACCTTAATCGGACAGTTTAACTATGGCTACACCTTC
TRBV19,TRBD2,few,TRBJ2-7,14,CASSSLAGEGEQYF,TGTGCCAGTAGTTCCCTAGCGGGAGAGGGCGAGCAGTACTTC
TRBV9,.,.,TRBJ2-1,15,CASSVEGASGNEQFF,TGTGCCAGCAGCGTAGAGGGGGCTAGCGGGAATGAGCAGTTCTTC
TRBV19,.,.,TRBJ1-5,15,CASSIDGQEAQPQHF,TGTGCCAGTAGTATAGATGGGCAGGAGGCTCAGCCCCAGCATTTT
TRBV5-6,.,few,TRBJ2-7,13,CASSTGRWYEQYF,TGTGCCAGCAGCACGGGCCGGTGGTACGAGCAGTACTTC
TRBV19,.,.,TRBJ2-1,17,CASSIEPGARVGNEQFF,TGTGCCAGTAGTATAGAGCCGGGAGCTCGAGTTGGCAATGAGCAGTTCTTC